The sequence of this T cell receptor beta chain was determined in a study of blood T cell repertoires in COVID-19. Recovered status in Cohort 3 required two negative PCRs, clearance, or symptom resolution. How the authors handled the data: Counts of nucleated cells, estimated from reference gene primer amplification, were obtained. Clones were read by immunoSEQ multiplex PCR, and TCRdb kept only the in-frame ones, dropping some. The V and J calls and clone size are taken from that table; D and trimming were inferred from the DNA. The sample lists approximately 380,000 clones, approximately 90% occurring once. The germline V gene encodes CDR1 SGHVS and CDR2 FQNEAQ. The CDR3 contains 15 residues. V was trimmed by 5 bases and J by 6 bases, leaving 20 bases between them.

This chain connects TRBV7-8 to TRBJ2-7; tentatively, D is TRBD1 (5 bases). The sequencing sample was made of PBMCs or T cells enriched from blood (not recorded which). The clonotype originates from a young woman who had recovered from COVID-19. CDR3 DNA sequence: TGTGCCAGCAGCGAAAGTTTTGGGGCCCCGGGCGAGCAGTACTTC. Protein product: CASSESFGAPGEQYF.